The rows below give T cell receptor beta chains drawn from one sample of a study of T cells in localized non-small cell lung cancer. Clones were read by immunoSEQ multiplex PCR, and TCRdb kept only the in-frame ones, dropping some. This table has 20,000 or so clones, 65% to 90% appearing once. The sample here was peripheral blood, taken before any cancer treatment. These receptors were obtained from a man aged 35-69 years with stage I lung adenocarcinoma. The CDR3 runs from the conserved cysteine through the conserved F or W. Fields, in order: CDR3 DNA, CDR3 protein, V gene, J gene, D gene, clone size. The D gene is left open where the match is weak. Clone size is not always given. Where it is, it says once, few, many or a class for expanded clones.

CDR3 DNA: TGTGCCAGCAGTCCCGAATCCGGGACAGGGTATGGCTACACCTTC; CDR3 protein: CASSPESGTGYGYTF; V gene: TRBV6-4; J gene: TRBJ1-2; D gene: TRBD1; clone size: -
CDR3 DNA: TGTGCCAGCAGCGTAACCTCTTGGACTAGCGGGGGGACCTACAATGAGCAGTTCTTC; CDR3 protein: CASSVTSWTSGGTYNEQFF; V gene: TRBV9; J gene: TRBJ2-1; D gene: TRBD2; clone size: -
CDR3 DNA: TGCGCCAGCAGCTCGGAACAGGGGAGAACTGAAGCTTTCTTT; CDR3 protein: CASSSEQGRTEAFF; V gene: TRBV5-1; J gene: TRBJ1-1; D gene: TRBD1; clone size: -
CDR3 DNA: TGCGCCAGCAGCCAAGATCCTGGGACAGGGGCCAACGTCCTGACTTTC; CDR3 protein: CASSQDPGTGANVLTF; V gene: TRBV4-1; J gene: TRBJ2-6; D gene: -; clone size: -
CDR3 DNA: TGTGCCAGCAGCTTGACAGGGGGCTGGAAGACCCAGTACTTC; CDR3 protein: CASSLTGGWKTQYF; V gene: TRBV5-4; J gene: TRBJ2-5; D gene: TRBD1; clone size: -
CDR3 DNA: TGTGCCTGGAGCCCGGGACCCAGGGGGGAAAAACTGTTTTTT; CDR3 protein: CAWSPGPRGEKLFF; V gene: TRBV30; J gene: TRBJ1-4; D gene: TRBD1; clone size: -
CDR3 DNA: TGTGCCAGCTCCGGACAGGGCCATACGCAGTATTTT; CDR3 protein: CASSGQGHTQYF; V gene: TRBV6-5; J gene: TRBJ2-3; D gene: TRBD1; clone size: -
CDR3 DNA: TGTGCCTGGAGTGGTTTGGACAGGGCGACGAAGACCCAGTACTTC; CDR3 protein: CAWSGLDRATKTQYF; V gene: TRBV30; J gene: TRBJ2-5; D gene: TRBD1; clone size: -
CDR3 DNA: TGTGCCAGCAGCCTAGGACTATCGAGCTCCTACAATGAGCAGTTCTTC; CDR3 protein: CASSLGLSSSYNEQFF; V gene: TRBV13; J gene: TRBJ2-1; D gene: -; clone size: -
CDR3 DNA: TGTGCCAGCAGCTTGGCCTGGCTGGGTGGTGTCCCCGGGGAGCTGTTTTTT; CDR3 protein: CASSLAWLGGVPGELFF; V gene: TRBV5-4; J gene: TRBJ2-2; D gene: -; clone size: -
CDR3 DNA: TGCGCCACCCCCGGGAGACTAGCGGGAGGGTCCTACAATGAGCAGTTCTTC; CDR3 protein: CATPGRLAGGSYNEQFF; V gene: TRBV5-1; J gene: TRBJ2-1; D gene: TRBD2; clone size: few
CDR3 DNA: TGTGCCAGCAGCTTAGGGCCGGATACGCAGTATTTT; CDR3 protein: CASSLGPDTQYF; V gene: TRBV11-2; J gene: TRBJ2-3; D gene: -; clone size: -
CDR3 DNA: TGTGCCAGCAGCTCCCTCGGCCCAAACGGGGCGCAGTATTTT; CDR3 protein: CASSSLGPNGAQYF; V gene: TRBV7-2; J gene: TRBJ2-3; D gene: -; clone size: -
CDR3 DNA: TGTGCCAGCAGTTTTGACCCTACAGGCTTACCCTACGAGCAGTACTTC; CDR3 protein: CASSFDPTGLPYEQYF; V gene: TRBV6-5; J gene: TRBJ2-7; D gene: -; clone size: -
CDR3 DNA: TGTGCCAGTAGTATAGGGGACTCTAGCAATCAGCCCCAGCATTTT; CDR3 protein: CASSIGDSSNQPQHF; V gene: TRBV19; J gene: TRBJ1-5; D gene: -; clone size: -
CDR3 DNA: TGTGTCAGAAGCTTACTGACAGGTCTAGAGACCCAGTACTTC; CDR3 protein: CVRSLLTGLETQYF; V gene: TRBV7-5; J gene: TRBJ2-5; D gene: -; clone size: -
CDR3 DNA: TGTGCCAGCAGCTTACGACCTTTTGGGTACGAGCAGTACTTC; CDR3 protein: CASSLRPFGYEQYF; V gene: TRBV7-8; J gene: TRBJ2-7; D gene: -; clone size: few
CDR3 DNA: TGTGCCAGCAGCCCCAACCGTGCTAATTCACCCCTCCACTTT; CDR3 protein: CASSPNRANSPLHF; V gene: TRBV6-1; J gene: TRBJ1-6; D gene: -; clone size: -
CDR3 DNA: TGTGCCTGGAGAAGCGGGACCCCAGAGACCCAGTACTTC; CDR3 protein: CAWRSGTPETQYF; V gene: TRBV30; J gene: TRBJ2-5; D gene: TRBD2; clone size: -
CDR3 DNA: TGTGCCAGCAGCCAAGATCGGGGGTATCGTGGCTACACCTTC; CDR3 protein: CASSQDRGYRGYTF; V gene: TRBV14; J gene: TRBJ1-2; D gene: -; clone size: -
CDR3 DNA: TGTGCCAGCCGGGACGGCGGCCAAGAGACCCAGTACTTC; CDR3 protein: CASRDGGQETQYF; V gene: TRBV6-5; J gene: TRBJ2-5; D gene: -; clone size: -
CDR3 DNA: TGTGCCAGCAGTTTAGGGACAGGGACATGGGATGATACGCAGTATTTT; CDR3 protein: CASSLGTGTWDDTQYF; V gene: TRBV28; J gene: TRBJ2-3; D gene: TRBD1; clone size: once
CDR3 DNA: TGTGCCAGCAGTTCCCCCCGCCGGGGGGACTATGGCTACACCTTC; CDR3 protein: CASSSPRRGDYGYTF; V gene: TRBV28; J gene: TRBJ1-2; D gene: -; clone size: -
CDR3 DNA: TGTGCCAGCAGCCTATGGACAGCACCACAAGAGACCCAGTACTTC; CDR3 protein: CASSLWTAPQETQYF; V gene: TRBV9; J gene: TRBJ2-5; D gene: -; clone size: few
CDR3 DNA: TGTGCCTGGAGTTCCGACAGGGGCCTAGCAGATACGCAGTATTTT; CDR3 protein: CAWSSDRGLADTQYF; V gene: TRBV30; J gene: TRBJ2-3; D gene: TRBD1; clone size: -
CDR3 DNA: TGTGCCAGCAGCTTGACGGGGGGTTCCTACAATGAGCAGTTCTTC; CDR3 protein: CASSLTGGSYNEQFF; V gene: TRBV5-6; J gene: TRBJ2-1; D gene: TRBD2; clone size: -
CDR3 DNA: TGTGCCAGCAGCCTCGGGCAGCTGAATCAGCCCCAGCATTTT; CDR3 protein: CASSLGQLNQPQHF; V gene: TRBV6-6; J gene: TRBJ1-5; D gene: -; clone size: -
CDR3 DNA: TGTGCCAGTAGTATAACCCGGACTAGCGGGATTGCCCCCTACGAGCAGTACTTC; CDR3 protein: CASSITRTSGIAPYEQYF; V gene: TRBV19; J gene: TRBJ2-7; D gene: TRBD2; clone size: few
CDR3 DNA: TGTGCCAGCAGCTTTGGCGGCGGGACACCCGAGCAGTACTTC; CDR3 protein: CASSFGGGTPEQYF; V gene: TRBV5-4; J gene: TRBJ2-7; D gene: -; clone size: -
CDR3 DNA: TGTGCCAGCAGCTTACTGGGACAGGGGGGGACTAGCATCAGAAATGAGCAGTTCTTC; CDR3 protein: CASSLLGQGGTSIRNEQFF; V gene: TRBV7-2; J gene: TRBJ2-1; D gene: TRBD1; clone size: -
CDR3 DNA: TGTGCCAGCAGTGAATTTTGGTCTGGCTACACCTTC; CDR3 protein: CASSEFWSGYTF; V gene: TRBV25-1; J gene: TRBJ1-2; D gene: -; clone size: -
CDR3 DNA: TGTGCCAGCAGCCCCCGGGAGGGGGTATATGGCTACACCTTC; CDR3 protein: CASSPREGVYGYTF; V gene: TRBV7-2; J gene: TRBJ1-2; D gene: -; clone size: -
CDR3 DNA: TGTGCCAGCAGCGTTGGGGACGGAGAAAAACTGTTTTTT; CDR3 protein: CASSVGDGEKLFF; V gene: TRBV9; J gene: TRBJ1-4; D gene: -; clone size: -
CDR3 DNA: TGTGCCCTGGGAGTAGGCACTCGGAGCTATGGCTACACCTTC; CDR3 protein: CALGVGTRSYGYTF; V gene: TRBV9; J gene: TRBJ1-2; D gene: -; clone size: few
CDR3 DNA: TGCGCCAGCAGTTACGAGGGGGCGAGGACTGAAGCTTTCTTT; CDR3 protein: CASSYEGARTEAFF; V gene: TRBV5-1; J gene: TRBJ1-1; D gene: TRBD1; clone size: -
CDR3 DNA: TGTGCCAGCAGCTTGGGGTGGGCTAGCGGGGGCACCGGGGAGCTGTTTTTT; CDR3 protein: CASSLGWASGGTGELFF; V gene: TRBV5-4; J gene: TRBJ2-2; D gene: TRBD2; clone size: -
CDR3 DNA: TGTGCCAGCAGCCAACGCGGGACACCCGCTAATGAAAAACTGTTTTTT; CDR3 protein: CASSQRGTPANEKLFF; V gene: TRBV4-2; J gene: TRBJ1-4; D gene: -; clone size: -
CDR3 DNA: TGTGCCAGCAGCACACAGCGGGATGCCTACAATGAGCAGTTCTTC; CDR3 protein: CASSTQRDAYNEQFF; V gene: TRBV7-9; J gene: TRBJ2-1; D gene: TRBD2; clone size: -
CDR3 DNA: TGTGCCAGCAGCTTGTGGGAGACTGGAAACACCATATATTTT; CDR3 protein: CASSLWETGNTIYF; V gene: TRBV5-4; J gene: TRBJ1-3; D gene: -; clone size: once
CDR3 DNA: TGTGCCAGCAGTCGTAGCGGGGGGGTCTCCTACGAGCAGTACTTC; CDR3 protein: CASSRSGGVSYEQYF; V gene: TRBV7-2; J gene: TRBJ2-7; D gene: TRBD2; clone size: -
CDR3 DNA: TGTGCCAGCAGTTTTGAAGCTGGCCGAGGTGAAGCTTTCTTT; CDR3 protein: CASSFEAGRGEAFF; V gene: TRBV27; J gene: TRBJ1-1; D gene: -; clone size: once